The 30 T cell receptor beta chains presented below share a single source sample, sequenced in a study of Ad26.COV2.S vaccination and SARS-CoV-2 variants. Profiled with immunoSEQ multiplex PCR; TCRdb holds only in-frame clones, not every one. This sample has some 350,000 clones; roughly nine tenths occur once, and the top ten carry 3.5% to 4.5%. Here the sequenced sample was peripheral blood, taken after recovery from COVID-19. These TCRs come from a human donor who had recovered from COVID-19.

This CDR3 is CASSEAQGWWNYGYTF. In nucleotides, the CDR3 is TGTGCCAGCAGTGAAGCACAGGGGTGGTGGAACTATGGCTACACCTTC. The rearrangement joins TRBV6-1 to TRBJ1-2; 7 positions agree with TRBD1. Germline CDR1 reads MNHNS; CDR2 reads SASEGT. This CDR3 has 16 residues. The V and J ends lost 0 bases and 2 bases, in that order; junction bases with no gene match: 6.

This clone was found once. The V call is TRBV27, the J call TRBJ2-7; D is tentatively TRBD1 or TRBD2 (7 bases each). Between the trimmed V and J ends, which lost 8 bases and 2 bases, there was a span of 16 bases. Germline CDR1 is MNHEY and CDR2 is SMNVEV (reference sequence). The CDR3 is 14 residues long. CDR3 DNA: TGTGCCAGCCGGGTGGGGGGGACAGCCTACGAGCAGTACTTC. This translates into CASRVGGTAYEQYF.

The rearrangement joins TRBV6-6 to TRBJ1-5, with D possibly TRBD1 on 5 matching bases. Trimming took off 9 bases at V and 6 bases at J, with 15 bases between the two ends. CDR1 is MNHNY and CDR2 is SVGAGI in the germline V gene (reference sequence). The length of the CDR3 is 13 residues. CDR3 DNA sequence: TGTGCCAGTCGGTCTGGGGGTGCTCAGCCCCAGCATTTT. Translated, it gives CASRSGGAQPQHF.

The rearrangement joins TRBV5-4 to TRBJ1-4; D remains ambiguous. CDR3 size: 14 residues. Between the trimmed V and J ends, which lost 0 bases and 5 bases, there was a span of 8 bases. Looked up from germline, CDR1 is SGHNT and CDR2 is YYREEE (reference sequence). CDR3 loop: CASSLGRENEKLFF. In nucleotides, the CDR3 is TGTGCCAGCAGCTTGGGTAGGGAAAATGAAAAACTGTTTTTT.

This rearrangement joins TRBV7-2 to TRBJ1-4, with TRBD1 matching over 7 bases. CDR1 and CDR2 (germline): SGHTA, FQGNSA. Losses at the gene ends were 5 bases for V and 0 bases for J; bases not matched to a gene: 3. The CDR3 is 15 residues long. CDR3 sequence: CASSRTGTTNEKLFF. The CDR3 coding sequence is TGTGCCAGCAGCAGGACAGGTACAACTAATGAAAAACTGTTTTTT.

The chain uses TRBV7-8 and TRBJ1-2; TRBD1 might be the D (6 bases). The CDR3 length is 16 residues. Trimming took off 5 bases at V and 4 bases at J, with 20 bases between the two ends. The V gene's germline CDR1 is SGHVS and CDR2 FQNEAQ. This CDR3 reads CASSDRDIPLGYGYTF. The CDR3 region has the DNA TGTGCCAGCAGCGACCGGGACATACCCCTCGGCTATGGCTACACCTTC.

J is TRBJ1-3 and V is TRBV12-5; unclear D gene. The V end lost 1 base, the J end lost 0 bases, and 7 bases lay between the germline ends. The CDR3 sequence is 15 residues long. Germline V lookup: CDR1 LGHNT, CDR2 FRNRAP. The CDR3, as DNA: TGTGCTAGTGGTTTGGATCTCAACTCTGGAAACACCATATATTTT. It translates to CASGLDLNSGNTIYF.

The rearrangement uses TRBV6-6 and TRBJ2-4, with 7 bases matching TRBD1. The CDR3 covers 15 residues. Germline-derived CDR1 and CDR2 are MNHNY and SVGAGI (reference sequence). With 6 bases clipped from V and 1 base from J, the junction kept 6 bases outside the gene matches. CDR3 sequence reads: CASSPGGGAKNIQYF. The CDR3 DNA follows: TGTGCCAGCAGCCCAGGGGGTGGCGCCAAAAACATTCAGTACTTC.

The rearrangement joins TRBV6-2 or TRBV6-3 to TRBJ2-7; D call uncertain. Germline V gene data show CDR1 as MNHEY and CDR2 as SVGEGT. V was shortened by 3 bases and J by 4 bases, with 10 bases between the two germline ends. The CDR3 is 13 residues long. CDR3 in amino acids: CASSYVHPYEQYF. For the CDR3, the DNA is TGTGCCAGCAGTTATGTCCATCCGTACGAGCAGTACTTC.

The V gene is TRBV7-9, the J gene TRBJ2-2; D is perhaps TRBD1 or TRBD2 (7 bases each). The CDR3 runs 17 residues. Germline V gene sequence: CDR1 SEHNR, CDR2 FQNEAQ (reference sequence). Trimming took off 6 bases at V and 0 bases at J, with 17 bases between the two ends. Here the CDR3 DNA reads TGTGCCAGCAGTTGGGGGGGACAGCCCGCGAACACCGGGGAGCTGTTTTTT. Translating gives CASSWGGQPANTGELFF.

V is TRBV19 and J is TRBJ2-2; D is possibly TRBD2 (6 bases). Trimming left V 2 bases short and J 2 bases short, with 12 bases between. Germline V gene lookup returns CDR1 LNHDA and CDR2 SQIVND (reference sequence). The CDR3 is 16 residues long. The CDR3 loop reads CASSIWGGANTGELFF. The CDR3 DNA sequence: TGTGCCAGTAGTATATGGGGCGGGGCTAACACCGGGGAGCTGTTTTTT.

This clone has more than one count but fewer than ten. The genes are TRBV5-6 and TRBJ1-1, with D uncertain. The CDR3 has 13 amino acids. CDR1 is SGHDT, CDR2 YYEEEE, per germline. Trimming cost V 4 bases and J 6 bases, with 13 bases left between them. Here the CDR3 reads CASSPPGSSEAFF. CDR3 nucleotide sequence: TGTGCCAGCAGCCCCCCCGGGTCGTCTGAAGCTTTCTTT. Based on the CDR3 plus reference TRBV5-6 and TRBJ1-1, the full variable domain is DAGVTQSPTHLIKTRGQQVTLRCSPKSGHDTVSWYQQALGQGPQFIFQYYEEEERQRGNFPDRFSGHQFPNYSSELNVNALLLGDSALYLCASSPPGSSEAFFGQGTRLTVV.

The V call is TRBV2, the J call TRBJ1-5, with D unresolved. Trimming shortened V by 6 bases and J by 8 bases, and 11 bases separated the two germline ends. CDR1 is SNHLY, CDR2 FYNNEI, per germline. The CDR3 is 12 amino acids. CDR3: CASSLGIKPQHF. DNA for the CDR3: TGTGCCAGCAGCCTGGGTATTAAGCCCCAGCATTTT.

The rearrangement joins TRBV14 to TRBJ1-1, with D uncertain. CDR1 and CDR2 from the germline V gene are SGHDN and FVKESK. Trimming removed 0 bases at V and 10 bases at J, with 15 bases between. The CDR3 runs to 14 residues. The CDR3 sequence is CASSQDWAGLPAFF. The CDR3 nucleotides are TGTGCCAGCAGCCAAGACTGGGCCGGGCTCCCAGCTTTCTTT.

As concerns this clone: The same CDR3 also results from other DNA sequences found in this sample. This sequence joins TRBV5-1 and TRBJ2-7; 8 bases agree with TRBD2. With V trimmed by 3 bases and J by 2 bases, 1 base remained unmatched. Germline CDR1 is SGHRS and CDR2 is YFSETQ. The CDR3 contains 13 residues. CDR3 coding DNA: TGCGCCAGCAGCTCGGGACTAGCCTACGAGCAGTACTTC. It translates to CASSSGLAYEQYF.

The chain combines TRBV6-6 with TRBJ1-3; 9 bases align to TRBD1. V trimming: 5 bases; J trimming: 0 bases; junction bases outside the gene matches: 5. This CDR3 spans 16 amino acids. The germline V gene has CDR1 MNHNY and CDR2 SVGAGI (reference sequence). CDR3 residues: CASSRLGQGSGNTIYF. CDR3 coding DNA: TGTGCCAGCAGTCGATTGGGACAGGGCTCTGGAAACACCATATATTTT.

The chain combines TRBV28 with TRBJ1-1; the D is unclear. Trimming took 5 bases from V and 1 from J, leaving 14 bases between them. CDR1 and CDR2 (germline): MDHEN, SYDVKM. The length of the CDR3 is 15 residues. The CDR3 region is CASSPRGRANTEAFF. CDR3 DNA: TGTGCCAGCAGTCCTCGAGGGAGGGCGAACACTGAAGCTTTCTTT.

The gene calls are TRBV11-1 and TRBJ1-1; D remains ambiguous. Germline V gene lookup returns CDR1 SGHAT and CDR2 FQDESV (reference sequence). Trimming pared 0 bases from V and 0 bases from J, leaving 2 bases between. The CDR3 contains 13 residues. CDR3 sequence (DNA): TGTGCCAGCAGCTTAGCCATGAACACTGAAGCTTTCTTT. Translating it yields CASSLAMNTEAFF.

V usage is TRBV6-5 and J usage is TRBJ1-1; D not resolved. Germline CDR1 reads MNHEY; CDR2 reads SVGAGI. V lost 6 bases and J lost 6, with 14 bases in between. The CDR3 sequence is 13 residues long. The CDR3 region has the DNA TGTGCCAGCAGGCCCATCGGGGTCGCTGAAGCTTTCTTT. It yields the protein CASRPIGVAEAFF.

The chain has TRBV2 and TRBJ1-2; D remains unclear. Trimming removed 7 bases from V and 5 bases from J, with 17 bases in between. CDR1 SNHLY and CDR2 FYNNEI come from the germline V gene. This CDR3 has 14 amino acids. CDR3 protein: CASTGSTGHYGYTF. The CDR3, as DNA: TGTGCCAGCACTGGAAGTACGGGCCATTATGGCTACACCTTC.

This chain connects TRBV2 to TRBJ2-7, with 9 bases matching TRBD1. V shed 4 bases and J 2 bases; nucleotides not matched to a gene: 3. There are 14 residues in the CDR3. Germline V gene data show CDR1 as SNHLY and CDR2 as FYNNEI. The CDR3 coding sequence is TGTGCCAGCAGTGTGGGACAGGGAACCTACGAGCAGTACTTC. Translation: CASSVGQGTYEQYF.

The chain uses TRBV7-9 and TRBJ1-2; D remains unclear. Trimming left V 5 bases short and J 1 base short, with 14 bases between. Germline CDR1 reads SEHNR; CDR2 reads FQNEAQ (reference sequence). The CDR3 has 15 amino acids. The CDR3 protein is CASSPVGQFNYGYTF. In nucleotides, the CDR3 is TGTGCCAGCAGCCCCGTAGGGCAGTTTAACTATGGCTACACCTTC.

The CDR3 spells CASSVDLKTQYF. The CDR3 nucleotides are TGTGCCAGCAGCGTAGATTTAAAGACCCAGTACTTC. V usage is TRBV9 and J usage is TRBJ2-5; no reliable D call. Germline V gives CDR1 SGDLS, CDR2 YYNGEE. The V end lost 0 bases, the J end lost 6 bases, and 6 bases lay between the germline ends. The CDR3 extends over 12 amino acids. Based on the CDR3 plus reference TRBV9 and TRBJ2-5, the full variable domain is DSGVTQTPKHLITATGQRVTLRCSPRSGDLSVYWYQQSLDQGLQFLIQYYNGEERAKGNILERFSAQQFPDLHSELNLSSLELGDSALYFCASSVDLKTQYFGPGTRLLVL.

Written as DNA, the CDR3 is TGTGCCAGCAGCCCCCGCCCCAGCGCCCACAATGAGCAGTTCTTC. Amino acids: CASSPRPSAHNEQFF. This sequence joins TRBV7-3 and TRBJ2-1; no clear D gene. The CDR3 runs to 15 residues. Germline values: CDR1 SGHTA, CDR2 FQGTGA. Trimming left V 5 bases short and J 5 bases short, with 16 bases between. Variable domain in full (rest from reference TRBV7-3 and TRBJ2-1): GAGVSQTPSNKVTEKGKYVELRCDPISGHTALYWYRQSLGQGPEFLIYFQGTGAADDSGLPNDRFFAVRPEGSVSTLKIQRTERGDSAVYLCASSPRPSAHNEQFFGPGTRLTVL.

The rearrangement uses TRBV11-3 and TRBJ1-3; D remains ambiguous. Germline V lookup: CDR1 SGHNT, CDR2 YENEEA. This CDR3 comprises 16 residues. The V end was cut by 5 bases, the J end by 0 bases, with 14 bases between. The CDR3 DNA is TGTGCCAGCAGCAACGGACGGTCCAGCTCTGGAAACACCATATATTTT. It encodes CASSNGRSSSGNTIYF.

This chain links TRBV20-1 with TRBJ2-7; D is possibly TRBD1 or TRBD2 (5 bases each). The V gene's germline CDR1 is DFQATT and CDR2 SNEGSKA (reference sequence). The CDR3 has 11 residues. Trimming shortened V by 2 bases and J by 5 bases, and 7 bases separated the two germline ends. The CDR3 protein is CSARSGHEQYF. The CDR3 DNA reads as TGCAGTGCTAGATCGGGGCACGAGCAGTACTTC.

The V call is TRBV12-5, the J call TRBJ1-6; a weak D match, TRBD1 (6 bases). V was cut by 0 bases and J by 4 bases, with 10 bases left in between. CDR3 length equals 16 residues. The V gene's germline CDR1 is LGHNT and CDR2 FRNRAP. This CDR3 is CASGLVGTSYNSPLHF. In DNA, the CDR3 is TGTGCTAGTGGTTTGGTAGGGACAAGTTATAATTCACCCCTCCACTTT.

The genes are TRBV9 and TRBJ2-1, with 11 bases identical to TRBD1. This CDR3 spans 15 amino acids. Germline lookup yields CDR1 SGDLS and CDR2 YYNGEE. J was trimmed by 6 bases and V by 2 bases; bases with no gene match: 4. In nucleotides, the CDR3 is TGTGCCAGCAGCGTTCCGGGACAGGGGGTCAATGAGCAGTTCTTC. As protein: CASSVPGQGVNEQFF.

The V gene is TRBV9, the J gene TRBJ2-1, with D perhaps TRBD2 (7 bases). The length of the CDR3 is 17 residues. V lost 0 bases to trimming and J lost 2 bases, with 15 bases between them. The germline V gene encodes CDR1 SGDLS and CDR2 YYNGEE. The CDR3 region has the DNA TGTGCCAGCAGCGTAGGAATCGCGGGGGCTACCTACAATGAGCAGTTCTTC. This sequence encodes CASSVGIAGATYNEQFF.

This chain joins TRBV5-1 and TRBJ1-4, with no clear D. CDR1 SGHRS and CDR2 YFSETQ come from the germline V gene. The ends were cut back, 4 bases at V and 0 bases at J, with 16 bases in the middle. This CDR3 is built from 17 residues. CDR3 in amino acids: CASSPLKIGTTNEKLFF. CDR3 nucleotide sequence: TGCGCCAGCAGCCCTCTAAAGATTGGTACAACTAATGAAAAACTGTTTTTT.